The T cell receptor (beta chain) described here comes from a study of glioma-infiltrating T cells. Study as a whole: WHO grade II oligodendrogliomas or astrocytomas, plus non-recurrent WHO grade IV glioblastomas, were sampled. Dexamethasone exposure before glioma surgery was limited to six or fewer days.

In the case of this clonotype: Its antigen remains unidentified.

Trimming took 5 bases from V and 3 from J, leaving 5 bases between them. The length of the CDR3 is 12 residues. CDR1 is LGHDT, CDR2 YNNKEL, per germline (reference sequence). Amplification of TCR alpha and beta CDR3 regions from RNA used iRepertoire nested multiplex PCR. MiXCR, applied by TCRdb to the multiplex PCR reads, yields one record per CDR3 protein. This table has 300,000 to 400,000 distinct CDR3 sequences, less than 50% appearing once. Whole-study results and caveats: Above-expected tissue-blood divergence occurred in all gliomas, most in low-grade ones.

The sequence was obtained from a human donor with low-grade glioma or glioblastoma, undergoing nonglioma brain surgery, or in good health (not recorded which). The sequenced sample was glioma tissue, nonneoplastic brain tissue, or PBMCs (not recorded which). V usage is TRBV3-1 and J usage is TRBJ1-5; D is unresolved. The CDR3 loop reads CASSFANQPQHF. Here the CDR3 DNA reads TGTGCCAGCAGCTTTGCCAATCAGCCCCAGCATTTT.